This entry is about one T cell receptor beta chain. Its antigen is still unknown. Base-call qualities are not available, and no considerably larger clone is one nucleotide away. The library was obtained by the immunoSEQ multiplex PCR assay. From the authors' description of their analysis: A statistical classification framework was developed to diagnose cytomegalovirus status using the catalog of TCR beta chain sequences. TCRdb stores this immuneACCESS table with in-frame sequences only. Part of the clones is absent; in the studies checked, under half of the shortfall reflects unresolved V genes, and no reason is known for the rest. V and J calls and clone size are copied from that table; D and trimming were computed from the DNA. In this sample the table shows 250,000 to 350,000 clones, over 75% of which occur a single time. The ten biggest clones cover more than 0.95% of the sample. The sample originates from a study of cytomegalovirus exposure and HLA in healthy donors (dated by TCRdb to 2016 to 2017). For the wider study: According to a later analysis, one platform produced both the 120 validation repertoires and the 670 or so repertoires of the first cohort. The study aimed to test whether cataloging public T cell receptors could reveal signatures of past pathogen exposure. Besides the first cohort of around 700 subjects, a separate validation cohort made up of 120 or so different subjects was used. The study combined high-throughput TCR immunosequencing, statistical association of individual TCRs with disease status, and machine learning to predict cytomegalovirus infection status.

The CDR3 runs 15 amino acids, cysteine and phenylalanine included. The sequence is cut down to CDR3 DNA, 45 bases in frame from base 1. According to the germline V gene, CDR1 reads SGHRS and CDR2 reads YFSETQ. V and J are trimmed by 3 bases and 3 bases, and the gene matches miss 7 bases of the junction. What the authors observed across the whole study: The study gave a list of 150 to 200 TCR beta chains associated with cytomegalovirus. Most TCR sequences were seen in very few donors, while some public TCRs were found in many individuals. A later analysis had no HLA typing for the validation cohort, so co-occurrence there was scored across all 130 or so repertoires. The authors suggested that the approach could potentially be extended to other disease states and immunological phenotypes. Subsequent analysis determined that TCRs grouped into clusters in the first cohort also showed a tendency toward co-occurrence across the 120 validation repertoires, and approximately 94% of cluster scores exceeded 0. A few of the identified cytomegalovirus-associated TCR beta chains were confirmed in vitro to be specific for cytomegalovirus antigens. In both the original and validation cohorts, the classifier was reported to diagnose cytomegalovirus status with high specificity and sensitivity.

The donors were included in the validation cohort of some 120 subjects, a group kept apart from the roughly 700-subject first cohort. This clonotype originated in a man aged 30 to 45 in good health and CMV-seronegative. The chain is assembled from TRBV5-1 and TRBJ2-7, with TRBD1 matching 9 junction bases. The sequenced material came from PBMCs. The CDR3 reads as follows: CASSSLGTGLYEQYF. The sequenced DNA: TGCGCCAGCAGCTCGCTGGGGACAGGGCTCTACGAGCAGTACTTC.